Listed below are T cell receptor beta chains from one sample, sequenced in a study of cytomegalovirus exposure and HLA in healthy donors. The protocol was immunoSEQ multiplex PCR, while the TCRdb copy is restricted to in-frame clones and leaves out a portion. Among 200,000 to 250,000 clones, over 65% were seen once, and the ten largest hold over 1%. The source material was PBMCs. These receptors originate from a human donor in good health. Both conserved end residues are part of each CDR3. Fields, in order: J gene, V gene, CDR3 protein.

j_call: TRBJ2-7
v_call: TRBV30
cdr3_aa: CAWSVKTSGGEQYF

j_call: TRBJ1-4
v_call: TRBV5-4
cdr3_aa: CASSLRTGTNEKLFF

j_call: TRBJ2-7
v_call: TRBV11-2
cdr3_aa: CASSFEAASNEQYF

j_call: TRBJ2-3
v_call: TRBV7-6
cdr3_aa: CASSLIIAGGPTDTQYF

j_call: TRBJ2-1
v_call: TRBV18
cdr3_aa: CASSPGTSNEQFF

j_call: TRBJ2-3
v_call: TRBV19
cdr3_aa: CASSPTGVGTDTQYF

j_call: TRBJ2-7
v_call: TRBV28
cdr3_aa: CAGSNRDTTYEQYF

j_call: TRBJ2-5
v_call: TRBV7-3
cdr3_aa: CASSLTGGGAETQYF

j_call: TRBJ2-5
v_call: TRBV19
cdr3_aa: CASSTGNGQETQYF

j_call: TRBJ1-5
v_call: TRBV28
cdr3_aa: CASSAGTDDNQPQHF

j_call: TRBJ2-1
v_call: TRBV6-6
cdr3_aa: CASSSGTSGKNEQFF

j_call: TRBJ2-1
v_call: TRBV27
cdr3_aa: CASRTGLADEQFF

j_call: TRBJ2-7
v_call: TRBV30
cdr3_aa: CAWSVRGEGEQYF

j_call: TRBJ2-7
v_call: TRBV7-9
cdr3_aa: CASSRRGTGEEQYF

j_call: TRBJ2-1
v_call: TRBV27
cdr3_aa: CASSLQGLSRDEQFF

j_call: TRBJ2-5
v_call: TRBV4-3
cdr3_aa: CASSQDGPGTGQETQYF

j_call: TRBJ2-2
v_call: TRBV19
cdr3_aa: CASSTHRGSGGELFF

j_call: TRBJ1-1
v_call: TRBV18
cdr3_aa: CASSPGGAITEAFF

j_call: TRBJ2-7
v_call: TRBV2
cdr3_aa: CASSPPGGSDEQYF

j_call: TRBJ2-1
v_call: TRBV18
cdr3_aa: CASSRSAGHPTDNEQFF

j_call: TRBJ2-2
v_call: TRBV2
cdr3_aa: CASFETGGSGELFF

j_call: TRBJ2-1
v_call: TRBV28
cdr3_aa: CASKVPASGGTEQFF

j_call: TRBJ2-1
v_call: TRBV19
cdr3_aa: CASSIRASGISYNEQFF

j_call: TRBJ2-7
v_call: TRBV6-1
cdr3_aa: CASSDRHEQYF

j_call: TRBJ1-4
v_call: TRBV2
cdr3_aa: CASSETGASIRTNEKLFF

j_call: TRBJ2-3
v_call: TRBV4-1
cdr3_aa: CASSLDREAFTDTQYF

j_call: TRBJ2-1
v_call: TRBV5-1
cdr3_aa: CASSLDSSYNEQFF

j_call: NA
v_call: TRBV27
cdr3_aa: CASSLGQGGYEQYF

j_call: TRBJ2-1
v_call: TRBV5-4
cdr3_aa: CASSAGFDNEQFF

j_call: TRBJ2-1
v_call: TRBV18
cdr3_aa: CASSPPSGREYNEQFF

j_call: TRBJ2-7
v_call: TRBV7-2
cdr3_aa: CASSPRTVVPYEQYF

j_call: TRBJ2-5
v_call: TRBV5-1
cdr3_aa: CASSTDNSGTQYF

j_call: TRBJ2-7
v_call: TRBV5-4
cdr3_aa: CATQDRINYEQYF

j_call: TRBJ1-2
v_call: TRBV30
cdr3_aa: CAWSGQVTNYGYTF

j_call: TRBJ2-1
v_call: TRBV13
cdr3_aa: CASSSSWGLAVREGYDEQFF

j_call: TRBJ2-3
v_call: TRBV2
cdr3_aa: CATDRGGLAGGTDTQYF

j_call: TRBJ2-5
v_call: TRBV5-5
cdr3_aa: CASSLGGQGTETQYF

j_call: TRBJ2-7
v_call: TRBV4-2
cdr3_aa: CASSRDSTYEQYF

j_call: TRBJ1-4
v_call: TRBV6-1
cdr3_aa: CASSERGSGGAANEKLFF

j_call: TRBJ2-7
v_call: TRBV11-2
cdr3_aa: CASSPGFGQYF

j_call: TRBJ2-7
v_call: TRBV28
cdr3_aa: CASSLRQARYEQYF